The entry below gives a single TCR beta chain sequence along with its context. The CDR3 spans 15 residues. V gave up 3 bases and J gave up 6 bases, with 14 bases separating them. Per the germline V gene, CDR1 is KGHSH and CDR2 is LQKENI. In the authors' methods: Nucleated cell number was recorded as an estimate derived from reference gene primer amplification. Sequencing was performed with immunoSEQ multiplex PCR; in TCRdb, only in-frame clones are kept and a portion is missing. That table is the source of V, J and clone size, and D and trimming were worked out from the DNA. Among approximately 190,000 clones listed, roughly 87% were seen once. This sample was taken from a study of blood T cell repertoires in COVID-19. Study information: COVID-19 samples from acute and convalescent phases originated in the United States, Italy and Spain. Sources were T cells, B-cell-depleted T cells, or PBMCs; the material itself was cDNA or gDNA.

The chain links TRBV18 to TRBJ1-4; D is undetermined. The sequence was obtained from a man between 60 and 75 years old with active or convalescent COVID-19. The sequencing input was peripheral blood. CDR3 sequence: CASSPQTADYEKLFF. In DNA form, the CDR3 reads TGTGCCAGCTCACCTCAGACGGCAGACTATGAAAAACTGTTTTTT.